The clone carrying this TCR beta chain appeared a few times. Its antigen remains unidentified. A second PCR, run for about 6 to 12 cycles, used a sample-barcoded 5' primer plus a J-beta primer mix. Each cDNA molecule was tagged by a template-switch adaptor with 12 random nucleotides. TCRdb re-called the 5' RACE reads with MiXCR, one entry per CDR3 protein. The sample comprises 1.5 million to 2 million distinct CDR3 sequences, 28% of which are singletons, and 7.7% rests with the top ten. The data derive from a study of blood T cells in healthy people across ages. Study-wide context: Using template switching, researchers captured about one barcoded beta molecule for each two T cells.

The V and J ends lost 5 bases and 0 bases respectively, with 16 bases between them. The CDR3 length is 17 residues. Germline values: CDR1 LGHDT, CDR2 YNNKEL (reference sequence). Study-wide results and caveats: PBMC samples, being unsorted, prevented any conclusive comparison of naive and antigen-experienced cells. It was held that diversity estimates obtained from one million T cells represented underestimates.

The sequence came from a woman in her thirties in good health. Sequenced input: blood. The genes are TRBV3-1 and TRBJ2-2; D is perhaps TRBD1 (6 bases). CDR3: CASSSRGYNANTGELFF. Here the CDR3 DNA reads TGTGCCAGCAGCTCCAGGGGATACAACGCGAACACCGGGGAGCTGTTTTTT.